This passage covers 8 T cell receptor beta chains from one sample sequenced in a study of early T cells in non-severe SARS-CoV-2 infection. Each CDR3 protein gets one entry after TCRdb re-called the 5' RACE reads with MiXCR. The sample consists of around 65,000 distinct CDR3 sequences, roughly 12% of them appearing once. The material was whole blood, obtained at baseline. All receptors derive from an adult who was a healthcare worker with PCR-confirmed SARS-CoV-2 infection or an uninfected control (not recorded which).

This clonotype turned up a few times. This sequence joins TRBV5-8 and TRBJ2-2; D possibly corresponds to TRBD1 (6 bases). CDR3 length: 13 residues. Germline V gene sequence: CDR1 SGHTS, CDR2 YDEGEE. Trimming stripped 8 bases from V and 0 bases from J, with 8 bases between. This CDR3 reads CARRTANTGELFF. The CDR3 DNA is TGTGCCAGAAGGACAGCGAACACCGGGGAGCTGTTTTTT.

This clonotype appeared a few times. V usage is TRBV20-1 and J usage is TRBJ1-1; TRBD1 agrees at 9 bases. After removal of 6 bases from V and 4 bases from J, the junction contained 6 bases not matched to a gene. Germline CDR1 and CDR2: DFQATT and SNEGSKA (reference sequence). The CDR3 is made up of 13 amino acids. CDR3 nucleotides: TGCAGTGCCACTGACAGGGGGGCCACTGAAGCTTTCTTT. Translating gives CSATDRGATEAFF.

This chain uses TRBV7-2 with TRBJ2-3; 7 bases match TRBD2. V gave up 1 base and J gave up 5 bases; unmatched junction bases: 9. The CDR3 loop spans 16 amino acids. Germline CDR1 reads SGHTA; CDR2 reads FQGNSA. CDR3 loop: CASSLVGGSGIDTQYF. DNA of the CDR3: TGTGCCAGCAGCTTAGTGGGGGGGTCAGGGATAGATACGCAGTATTTT.

J is TRBJ1-2 and V is TRBV5-5; D gene ambiguous. The CDR3 extends over 12 amino acids. Germline CDR1 is SGHKS and CDR2 is YYEKEE (reference sequence). Trimming removed 1 base at V and 8 bases at J, with 9 bases between. CDR3 nucleotide sequence: TGTGCCAGCAGCTTGACCGAGCCCGGCTACACCTTC. This gives the protein CASSLTEPGYTF.

This clonotype came up a few times. This rearrangement joins TRBV7-2 to TRBJ2-7, with 12 bases lining up with TRBD2. Germline V CDR1 and CDR2: SGHTA, FQGNSA. Trimming cost V 1 base and J 3 bases; bases outside gene matches: 16. CDR3 length: 20 residues. The chain's CDR3 is CASSLVTSLAGGRLNYEQYF. The CDR3 nucleotides read TGTGCCAGCAGCTTAGTCACCTCACTAGCGGGAGGCCGCCTAAACTACGAGCAGTACTTC.

The chain carries TRBV5-6 and TRBJ2-7; D may be TRBD1 (6 bases). The germline V gene encodes CDR1 SGHDT and CDR2 YYEEEE. The CDR3 runs 12 residues. Trimming stripped 0 bases from V and 5 bases from J, with 6 bases between. CDR3 bases: TGTGCCAGCAGCTTGGGGGGGCACGAGCAGTACTTC. Its translation: CASSLGGHEQYF.

This chain joins TRBV6-5 and TRBJ1-2; D unclear. Trimming took off 6 bases at V and 11 bases at J, with 16 bases between the two ends. CDR1 and CDR2 from the germline V gene are MNHEY and SVGAGI. This CDR3 contains 12 residues. The CDR3 DNA reads TGTGCCAGCAGCTATGGGAACAGAGAATACACCTTC. Protein product: CASSYGNREYTF.

This clonotype was observed many times. V gene TRBV19 combines with J gene TRBJ1-5; possible D gene TRBD1, 5 bases. The CDR3 sequence is 18 residues long. Trimming removed 0 bases from V and 4 bases from J, with 19 bases in between. Germline V gives CDR1 LNHDA, CDR2 SQIVND (reference sequence). CDR3 DNA: TGTGCCAGTAGTATAGATAAGTTTCGCACAGGACAAAATCAGCCCCAGCATTTT. Translation: CASSIDKFRTGQNQPQHF.